This TCR beta chain is from a study of blood T cell repertoires in COVID-19. At the level of the study: Acute and convalescent COVID-19 specimens originated in the United States, Italy and Spain. The cDNA or gDNA used as material had been derived from T cells, B-cell-depleted T cells, or PBMCs.

CDR1 is LNHNV and CDR2 is YYDKDF in the germline V gene (reference sequence). The CDR3 runs 13 residues. The V gene lost 5 bases and the J gene lost 4 bases, with 11 bases spanning the gap. Sequenced by immunoSEQ multiplex PCR; TCRdb stores in-frame clones only, minus some. The sample holds hundreds of thousands of clones, around 84% seen once. The sample taken for sequencing was peripheral blood. The V gene is TRBV15, the J gene TRBJ1-1; weak D call: TRBD1 (5 bases). This receptor was identified in a man younger than 45 with active or convalescent COVID-19. CDR3: CATSPTGITEAFF. The CDR3 nucleotides are TGTGCCACCAGCCCCACAGGAATCACTGAAGCTTTCTTT.